Below, 7 T cell receptor beta chains from the same sample are listed, as sequenced in a study of CD8 T cells in ankylosing spondylitis. General study findings and limits: One TCR beta motif, made up of under ten highly homologous variants, appeared characteristic of ankylosing spondylitis blood.

No antigen is known for these receptors. In TCRdb, the 5' RACE reads were re-called with MiXCR into one record per CDR3 protein. The table records some 800,000 distinct CDR3 sequences, 12% of them present only once. The sequencing sample was made of blood, either unsorted or a sorted T cell fraction (not recorded which). Receptors were obtained from a male donor with ankylosing spondylitis.

This clonotype appeared once. The chain is built from TRBV25-1 and TRBJ2-7, with D perhaps TRBD1 or TRBD2 (6 bases each). The CDR3 spans 15 residues. Trimming removed 2 bases from V and 4 bases from J, with 15 bases in between. Germline assignment: CDR1 MGHDK and CDR2 SYGVNS. The CDR3 sequence: CASSEVGGPFYEQYF. DNA for the CDR3: TGTGCCAGCAGTGAAGTGGGGGGCCCCTTTTACGAGCAGTACTTC.

This chain links TRBV20-1 with TRBJ2-4; tentative D call: TRBD1 (6 bases). V gave up 1 base and J gave up 7 bases, with 14 bases separating them. This CDR3 is 14 amino acids long. Germline CDR1 and CDR2: DFQATT and SNEGSKA (reference sequence). For the CDR3, the DNA is TGCAGTGCTAGAGCCACAGGGCCTGGGAACATTCAGTACTTC. Protein product: CSARATGPGNIQYF.

At least ten counts were recorded for this clonotype. The V call is TRBV20-1, the J call TRBJ2-2; no firm D call. The V end was cut by 0 bases, the J end by 5 bases, with 7 bases between. The CDR3 covers 13 residues. Germline values: CDR1 DFQATT, CDR2 SNEGSKA (reference sequence). CDR3: CSAREAVTGELFF. DNA of the CDR3: TGCAGTGCTAGAGAGGCCGTAACCGGGGAGCTGTTTTTT.

There are a few counts of this clonotype. The V gene is TRBV4-3, the J gene TRBJ1-1; a weak D match, TRBD1 (5 bases). Trimming stripped 1 base from V and 0 bases from J, with 9 bases between. Germline V gene lookup returns CDR1 LGHNA and CDR2 YSLEER. The CDR3 has 15 amino acids. CDR3 coding DNA: TGCGCCAGCAGCCAAGTCCAGGGAATGAACACTGAAGCTTTCTTT. It is translated as CASSQVQGMNTEAFF.

The rearrangement uses TRBV20-1 and TRBJ2-1; weak D call: TRBD1 (6 bases). This CDR3 is built from 12 residues. Germline V gives CDR1 DFQATT, CDR2 SNEGSKA (reference sequence). The CDR3 DNA follows: TGCGTTCCATTACAGGGTACGAATGAGCAGTTCTTC. It translates to CVPLQGTNEQFF.

The sample holds many counts of this clonotype. This chain uses TRBV20-1 with TRBJ1-2; the match to TRBD1 covers 7 bases. Losses at the gene ends were 6 bases for V and 5 bases for J; bases not matched to a gene: 3. The CDR3 loop spans 11 amino acids. Germline CDR1 and CDR2: DFQATT and SNEGSKA (reference sequence). CDR3: CSAYRGYGYTF. CDR3 DNA: TGCAGTGCATACAGGGGTTATGGCTACACCTTC.

This clonotype was observed many times. The DNA of the CDR3 is TGTGCCAGCAGTTACTCGATGGGGTCCTACGAGCAGTACTTC. Amino acid sequence: CASSYSMGSYEQYF. V gene TRBV6-5 combines with J gene TRBJ2-7; D not resolved. The CDR3 consists of 14 residues. Germline V gene data show CDR1 as MNHEY and CDR2 as SVGAGI. V was clipped by 0 bases and J by 1 base, with 7 bases between them.